Following are 23 T cell receptor beta chains from one sample sequenced in a study of T cell responses to AZD1222 COVID-19 vaccine (dated by TCRdb to the early 2020s). Libraries were constructed by the immunoSEQ multiplex PCR assay. The table comes from immuneACCESS by way of TCRdb, which keeps in-frame sequences with V and J called. Part of the clones is missing from these tables; in studies checked, under half for an unresolved V gene and the rest for unknown reasons. The sample table shows under 150,000 clones, and roughly 93% are seen once. The top ten constitute about a tenth of the sample. The time point label corresponds to: about 28 days (+/-7) after the second vaccine dose. The sequencing here drew on peripheral blood, taken 28 days after the second AZD1222 dose. The origin of the receptors is an adult who received the AZD1222 COVID-19 vaccine.

This chain's CDR3 is CASSLQEYQPQHF. The CDR3 DNA is TGTGCCAGCAGTCTTCAGGAATATCAGCCCCAGCATTTT. This chain connects TRBV7-9 to TRBJ1-5, with D uncertain. Germline V CDR1 and CDR2: SEHNR, FQNEAQ (reference sequence). V was pared by 6 bases and J by 5 bases, with 11 bases between. This CDR3 contains 13 residues. The whole variable domain, filled in from reference TRBV7-9 and TRBJ1-5, reads DTGVSQNPRHKITKRGQNVTFRCDPISEHNRLYWYRQTLGQGPEFLTYFQNEAQLEKSRLLSDRFSAERPKGSFSTLEIQRTEQGDSAMYLCASSLQEYQPQHFGDGTRLSIL.

The gene calls are TRBV27 and TRBJ2-7; 11 positions agree with TRBD2. The CDR3 consists of 14 residues. CDR1 MNHEY and CDR2 SMNVEV come from the germline V gene (reference sequence). The junction had 4 bases not matched to a gene; V was cut back by 5 bases and J by 4 bases. The CDR3, as DNA: TGTGCCAGCAGTCTTAGCGGGAGGGTATACGAGCAGTACTTC. This sequence encodes CASSLSGRVYEQYF.

V and J are TRBV11-2 and TRBJ2-1; D call uncertain. CDR3 length: 13 amino acids. Germline CDR1 SGHAT, CDR2 FQNNGV. V was shortened by 5 bases and J by 7 bases, with 12 bases between the two germline ends. CDR3 loop: CASSPTYGNEQFF. CDR3 in DNA: TGTGCCAGCAGCCCGACGTATGGGAATGAGCAGTTCTTC. Full variable domain (missing parts from reference TRBV11-2 and TRBJ2-1): EAGVAQSPRYKIIEKRQSVAFWCNPISGHATLYWYQQILGQGPKLLIQFQNNGVVDDSQLPKDRFSAERLKGVDSTLKIQPAKLEDSAVYLCASSPTYGNEQFFGPGTRLTVL.

This chain uses TRBV2 with TRBJ1-1, with 7 bases that match TRBD1. This CDR3 comprises 14 residues. The trim removed 6 bases at V and 0 bases at J, leaving 4 bases unmatched. The germline V gene encodes CDR1 SNHLY and CDR2 FYNNEI. Here the CDR3 reads CASSRQGLNTEAFF. The DNA for the CDR3 is TGTGCCAGCAGCAGACAGGGACTGAACACTGAAGCTTTCTTT.

The chain is built from TRBV6-2 or TRBV6-3 and TRBJ2-5, with D unclear. From germline, CDR1 is MNHEY and CDR2 SVGEGT. Trimming stripped 6 bases from V and 1 base from J, with 3 bases between. CDR3 length: 11 amino acids. DNA for the CDR3: TGTGCCAGCAGCTCCCAAGAGACCCAGTACTTC. Translating gives CASSSQETQYF.

CDR3 coding DNA: TGTGCCAGCAGCGTCGACAGGGGCAGACAGTCTGCAGCTTTCTTT. This codes for CASSVDRGRQSAAFF. V is TRBV2 and J is TRBJ1-1; 8 nucleotides agree with TRBD1. Germline trimming cut 6 bases from V and 10 bases from J; bases unmatched to any gene: 16. The CDR3 consists of 15 residues. Germline V CDR1 and CDR2: SNHLY, FYNNEI.

The chain carries TRBV4-3 and TRBJ2-2, with D unclear. The CDR3 runs 15 residues. Germline lookup yields CDR1 LGHNA and CDR2 YSLEER. The V end was cut by 2 bases, the J end by 4 bases, with 11 bases between. The CDR3 here is CASSQRLGSTGELFF. The CDR3 nucleotides are TGCGCCAGCAGCCAACGGTTAGGGTCCACCGGGGAGCTGTTTTTT.

The V call is TRBV4-2, the J call TRBJ1-6, with D maybe TRBD1 (5 bases). CDR3 length: 20 residues. Per germline, CDR1 LGHNA and CDR2 YNFKEQ. V gave up 0 bases and J gave up 0 bases, with 18 bases separating them. CDR3 bases: TGTGCCAGCAGCCAAGAGACAGATAGACTCTGGAGCTCCTATAATTCACCCCTCCACTTT. Its protein product is CASSQETDRLWSSYNSPLHF.

The chain uses TRBV6-1 and TRBJ2-7, with D tentatively TRBD1 (5 bases). The CDR3 runs to 16 residues. Per the germline V gene, CDR1 is MNHNS and CDR2 is SASEGT. V dropped 0 bases and J dropped 1 base, with 13 bases sitting between them. CDR3 sequence: CASSEAVGVGSYEQYV. The CDR3 DNA reads as TGTGCCAGCAGTGAAGCGGTAGGGGTAGGGTCCTACGAGCAGTACGTC.

The chain couples TRBV29-1 to TRBJ1-5, with no clear D. CDR3 length: 13 residues. Trimming removed 1 base from V and 2 bases from J, with 6 bases in between. Germline V gene lookup returns CDR1 SQVTM and CDR2 ANQGSEA. The CDR3 DNA sequence: TGCAGCGTTGAAGTACCAGGCAATCAGCCCCAGCATTTT. It specifies CSVEVPGNQPQHF.

This chain uses TRBV4-3 with TRBJ1-1; no definite D call. The CDR3 loop spans 12 amino acids. Germline CDR1 and CDR2: LGHNA and YSLEER. V lost 6 bases, J lost 1 base, and 6 bases lay in between. In DNA form, the CDR3 reads TGCGCCAGCAGAGCGGGGAACACTGAAGCTTTCTTT. Translating it yields CASRAGNTEAFF.

This chain uses TRBV6-6 with TRBJ1-3; the D is unclear. Trimming shortened V by 6 bases and J by 0 bases, and 15 bases separated the two germline ends. Germline V gene sequence: CDR1 MNHNY, CDR2 SVGAGI (reference sequence). There are 16 residues in the CDR3. For the CDR3, the DNA is TGTGCCAGCAGGGGTAAAACGGTCAGCTCTGGAAACACCATATATTTT. Protein sequence: CASRGKTVSSGNTIYF.

The chain carries TRBV12-3 or TRBV12-4 and TRBJ1-2, with a possible D match to TRBD1 (6 bases). Trimming took off 5 bases at V and 7 bases at J, with 14 bases between the two ends. The CDR3 covers 13 residues. CDR3 loop: CASSPLGASGYTF. CDR3 DNA sequence: TGTGCCAGCAGTCCCCTGGGGGCAAGTGGCTACACCTTC.

The chain recombines TRBV27 with TRBJ1-4, with a possible D match to TRBD1 (6 bases). The CDR3 consists of 15 residues. Germline lookup yields CDR1 MNHEY and CDR2 SMNVEV (reference sequence). V gave up 6 bases and J gave up 0 bases, with 11 bases separating them. DNA of the CDR3: TGTGCCAGCAGAACCGCAGGGGCAACTAATGAAAAACTGTTTTTT. Residues: CASRTAGATNEKLFF.

J is TRBJ1-1 and V is TRBV3-1 (or the pseudogene TRBV3-2); a weak D match, TRBD1 (5 bases). V lost 0 bases and J lost 7, with 9 bases in between. Germline V gives CDR1 LGHDT, CDR2 YNNKEL (reference sequence). There are 13 residues in the CDR3. The CDR3 sequence: CASSQDRDVEAFF. CDR3 DNA sequence: TGTGCCAGCAGCCAAGATAGGGACGTTGAAGCTTTCTTT.

CDR3 loop: CASSDPSFGLTGKLAYEQYV. DNA for the CDR3: TGCGCCAGCAGTGACCCTTCATTCGGACTCACAGGGAAATTGGCCTACGAGCAGTACGTC. J is TRBJ2-7 and V is TRBV10-1; D is perhaps TRBD1 (6 bases). In germline, CDR1 is WNHNN, CDR2 SYGVQD (reference sequence). This CDR3 is built from 20 residues. Trimming removed 3 bases at V and 2 bases at J, with 29 bases between.

This chain links TRBV27 with TRBJ1-1, with a weak D call TRBD1 (6 bases). Germline V gene sequence: CDR1 MNHEY, CDR2 SMNVEV (reference sequence). The CDR3 runs to 13 residues. Trimming cost V 6 bases and J 1 base, with 9 bases left between them. CDR3 region: CASSQTGNTEAFF. CDR3 DNA sequence: TGTGCCAGCAGCCAGACAGGGAACACTGAAGCTTTCTTT.

V gene TRBV9 combines with J gene TRBJ1-2, with D hard to call. Trimming cost V 0 bases and J 1 base, with 10 bases left between them. This CDR3 comprises 15 residues. Germline CDR1 is SGDLS and CDR2 is YYNGEE. CDR3 sequence reads: CASSVAPGSNYGYTF. The CDR3 DNA reads as TGTGCCAGCAGCGTAGCACCGGGAAGTAACTATGGCTACACCTTC.

A single count supports this clone. The V and J genes are TRBV27 and TRBJ1-5; TRBD1 aligns across 8 bases. This CDR3 comprises 14 residues. Germline loops: CDR1 MNHEY, CDR2 SMNVEV (reference sequence). Losses at the gene ends were 5 bases for V and 6 bases for J; bases not matched to a gene: 6. CDR3: CASSLGQGSQPQHF. The CDR3, as DNA: TGTGCCAGCAGTCTCGGACAGGGAAGTCAGCCCCAGCATTTT.

This clone was recorded once. The gene calls are TRBV6-6 and TRBJ1-5; D unresolved. The CDR3 totals 13 residues. The V end was cut by 1 base, the J end by 7 bases, with 8 bases between. Germline V gene sequence: CDR1 MNHNY, CDR2 SVGAGI (reference sequence). The CDR3 loop reads CASSYWVDQPQHF. The DNA for the CDR3 is TGTGCCAGCAGTTACTGGGTGGACCAGCCCCAGCATTTT.

V and J are TRBV18 and TRBJ2-1; the match to TRBD1 covers 8 bases. The CDR3 consists of 15 residues. Looked up from germline, CDR1 is KGHSH and CDR2 is LQKENI. V shed 8 bases and J 8 bases; nucleotides not matched to a gene: 14. CDR3: CASATGTGGVYEQFF. In nucleotides, the CDR3 is TGTGCCAGCGCGACCGGGACAGGCGGGGTATATGAGCAGTTCTTC.

The V gene is TRBV5-1, the J gene TRBJ2-2, with a possible D match to TRBD1 (6 bases). The CDR3 loop spans 14 amino acids. The V and J ends lost 4 bases and 1 base respectively, with 8 bases between them. The germline V gene has CDR1 SGHRS and CDR2 YFSETQ. CDR3 loop: CASSPGQNTGELFF. The CDR3 DNA reads TGCGCCAGCAGCCCGGGACAGAACACCGGGGAGCTGTTTTTT. The full variable domain, in which reference TRBV5-1 and TRBJ2-2 provide the parts outside the CDR3, is KAGVTQTPRYLIKTRGQQVTLSCSPISGHRSVSWYQQTPGQGLQFLFEYFSETQRNKGNFPGRFSGRQFSNSRSEMNVSTLELGDSALYLCASSPGQNTGELFFGEGSRLTVL.

This chain links TRBV6-2 or TRBV6-3 with TRBJ2-1, with 10 bases lining up with TRBD1. V lost 2 bases, J lost 2 bases, and 6 bases stayed unmatched. Germline assignment: CDR1 MNHEY and CDR2 SVGEGT. CDR3 length: 17 amino acids. CDR3 nucleotides: TGTGCCAGCAGTTACGACCTGGACAGGGGGGCCTACAATGAGCAGTTCTTC. It yields the protein CASSYDLDRGAYNEQFF.